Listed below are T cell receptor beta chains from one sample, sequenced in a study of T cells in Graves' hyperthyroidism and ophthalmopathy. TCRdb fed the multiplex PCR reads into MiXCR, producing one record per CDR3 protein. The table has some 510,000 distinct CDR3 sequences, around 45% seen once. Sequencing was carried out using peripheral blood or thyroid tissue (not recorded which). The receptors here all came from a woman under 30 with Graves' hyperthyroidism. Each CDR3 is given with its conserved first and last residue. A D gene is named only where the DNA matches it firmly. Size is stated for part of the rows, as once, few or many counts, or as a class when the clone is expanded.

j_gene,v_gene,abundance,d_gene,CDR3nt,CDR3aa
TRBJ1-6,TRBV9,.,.,TGTGCCAGCAGCACTAGCGGATCACCCCTCCACTTT,CASSTSGSPLHF
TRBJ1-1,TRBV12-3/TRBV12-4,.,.,TGTGCCAGCAGTTTAAGAGTAGGCAGGGGAGGGACTTTT,CASSLRVGRGGTF
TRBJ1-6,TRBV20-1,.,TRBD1,TGCAGTGCTAGAACCGGGACAGGGCGGTCAAATTCACCCCTCCACTTT,CSARTGTGRSNSPLHF
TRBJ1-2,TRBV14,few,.,TGTGCCAGCAGCCAAGAGTCAGGACTGGGTGGCTACACCTTC,CASSQESGLGGYTF
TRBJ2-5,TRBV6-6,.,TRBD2,TGTGCCAGCAGTTACCGGGCGGGAGAGGTGGAGACCCAGTACTTC,CASSYRAGEVETQYF
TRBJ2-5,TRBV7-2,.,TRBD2,TGTGCCAGCAGCCAAGGCGGGGGGACCCAGTACTTC,CASSQGGGTQYF
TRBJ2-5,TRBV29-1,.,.,TGCAGCTCTTTGACGGGAGCGGAGACCCGGTACTTC,CSSLTGAETRYF
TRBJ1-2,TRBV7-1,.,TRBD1,TGTGCCAGCAGCTCTCAGACAGGGGTGGTGGGCTACACCTTC,CASSSQTGVVGYTF
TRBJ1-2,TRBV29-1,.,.,TGCAGCGTTAGTACTTTAGGCTACACCTTC,CSVSTLGYTF
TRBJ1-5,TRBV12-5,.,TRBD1,TGTGCTAGTGGTTTGGTAACACAGGGGGGTCAGCCCCAGCATTTT,CASGLVTQGGQPQHF
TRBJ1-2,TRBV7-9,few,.,TGTGCCAGCAGTCTATCCTACTCGGACCGATACTATGGCTACACCTTC,CASSLSYSDRYYGYTF
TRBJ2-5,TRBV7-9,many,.,TGTGCCAGCAGGTTCGACACCAGGTACCAAGAGACCCAGTACTTC,CASRFDTRYQETQYF
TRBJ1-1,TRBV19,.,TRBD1,TGTGCCAGTCGTATTGACAGGGAGAGGACTGAAGCTTTCTTT,CASRIDRERTEAFF
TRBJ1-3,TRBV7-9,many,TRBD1,TGTGCCAGCAGCTCTCCCAGGGGGCCGTTTACAGGGGCCATATATTTT,CASSSPRGPFTGAIYF
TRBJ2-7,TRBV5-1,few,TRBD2,TGCGCCAGCAGCCCCTACGCTACTAGCGGGACTTACGAGCAGTACTTC,CASSPYATSGTYEQYF
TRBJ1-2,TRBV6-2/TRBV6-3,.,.,TGTGCCAGCAGTTACCTTTGGACAGATTATGGCTACACCTTC,CASSYLWTDYGYTF
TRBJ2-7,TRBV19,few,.,TGTGCCAGTAGTGATTACACCGGCGAGCAGTACTTC,CASSDYTGEQYF
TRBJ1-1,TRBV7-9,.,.,TGTGCCAGTGGGGAGGGCCGGCCTGAAGCTTTCTTT,CASGEGRPEAFF
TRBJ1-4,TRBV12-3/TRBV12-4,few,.,TGTGCCAGCAGCCGTATCGAGGGGTTGGATGAAAAACTGTTTTTT,CASSRIEGLDEKLFF
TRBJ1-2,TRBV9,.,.,TGTGCCAGCAGCGACTGGAACTATGGCTACACCTTC,CASSDWNYGYTF
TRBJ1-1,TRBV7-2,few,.,TGTGCCAGCAGCTTACACAGGGAAACTGAAGCTTTCTTT,CASSLHRETEAFF
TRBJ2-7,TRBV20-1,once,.,TGCAGTGCTAGAGATCCCGGTAGTGGGGGTTACGAGCAGTACTTC,CSARDPGSGGYEQYF
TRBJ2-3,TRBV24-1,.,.,TGTGCCACCAGTGACCTGACAGCAGATACGCAGTATTTT,CATSDLTADTQYF
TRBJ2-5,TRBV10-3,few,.,TGTGCCAGCAGTTACTCGTGGCAGGCGAGAAAAGAGACCCAGTACTTC,CASSYSWQARKETQYF
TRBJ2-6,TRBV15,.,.,TGTGCCACCAGCACTTCGGGACATGTCTCTGGGGCCAACGTCCTGACTTTC,CATSTSGHVSGANVLTF
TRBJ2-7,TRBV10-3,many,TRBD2,TGTGCCATCAGTGAGTCGAGCAGCGGGAGGTCCTACGAGCAGTACTTC,CAISESSSGRSYEQYF